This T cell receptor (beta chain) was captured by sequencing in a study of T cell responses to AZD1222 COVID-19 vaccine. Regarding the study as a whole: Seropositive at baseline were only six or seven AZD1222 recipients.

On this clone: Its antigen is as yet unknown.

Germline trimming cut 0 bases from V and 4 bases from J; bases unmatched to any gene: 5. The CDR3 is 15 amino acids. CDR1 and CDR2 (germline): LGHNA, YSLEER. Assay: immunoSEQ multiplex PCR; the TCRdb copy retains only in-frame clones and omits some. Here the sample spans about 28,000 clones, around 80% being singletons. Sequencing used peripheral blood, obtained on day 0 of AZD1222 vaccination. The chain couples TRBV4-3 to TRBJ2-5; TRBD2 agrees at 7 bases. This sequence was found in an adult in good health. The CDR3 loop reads CASSQDGGVPETQYF. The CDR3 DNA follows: TGCGCCAGCAGCCAAGATGGGGGGGTACCAGAGACCCAGTACTTC.